The 32 T cell receptor beta chains below come from one sample, sequenced in a study of molecular identifiers for immune sequencing clone quantification. TCRdb reanalysed the PCR reads using MiXCR and keeps one entry per CDR3 protein. Of about 510,000 distinct CDR3 sequences detected, under 30% appear once; the ten largest clones hold around 0.78%. The specimen was naive CD8+ T cells from blood, with Jurkat cell RNA spiked in. Described subset: FACS-sorted CD8+CD4-CCR7+CD45RA+ naive T cells. These receptors originate from a human donor in good health. Some libraries in this study had Jurkat cell RNA spiked in.

The table lists this clonotype with many counts. The chain carries TRBV6-5 and TRBJ1-1; D not certain. V was shortened by 3 bases and J by 2 bases, with 10 bases between the two germline ends. This CDR3 contains 14 residues. Germline V gene lookup returns CDR1 MNHEY and CDR2 SVGAGI. The CDR3 loop reads CASSYSAANTEAFF. In nucleotides, the CDR3 is TGTGCCAGCAGTTATTCGGCAGCCAACACTGAAGCTTTCTTT.

This clonotype was seen more than once but under ten times. The DNA of the CDR3 is TGTGCCAGCAGCTTATCCTTCCAGAGAGTCACAGATACGCAGTATTTT. It codes for CASSLSFQRVTDTQYF. The chain employs TRBV11-2 and TRBJ2-3; D not certain. Germline lookup yields CDR1 SGHAT and CDR2 FQNNGV. The CDR3 spans 16 residues. Trimming cost V 2 bases and J 2 bases, with 14 bases left between them.

This clonotype has only a few counts. This sequence joins TRBV27 and TRBJ2-7; 10 bases are a match to TRBD1. CDR1 is MNHEY and CDR2 is SMNVEV in the germline V gene (reference sequence). V shed 8 bases, J shed 6 bases, and the junction held 7 bases outside the gene matches. There are 13 residues in the CDR3. CDR3 bases: TGTGCCAGCTCGACAGGGGGCCTAACCGAGCAGTACTTC. This translates into CASSTGGLTEQYF.

Regarding this clonotype: A read error may explain this, as a much larger clone is one base away. This chain connects TRBV5-1 to TRBJ2-7; 8 bases fit TRBD2. After removal of 3 bases from V and 5 bases from J, the junction contained 10 bases not matched to a gene. This CDR3 is 15 amino acids long. Germline-derived CDR1 and CDR2 are SGHRS and YFSETQ. CDR3 sequence: CASSWTSWSQDEQYF. The CDR3, as DNA: TGCGCCAGCAGCTGGACTAGCTGGAGCCAGGACGAGCAGTACTTC.

V usage is TRBV12-3 or TRBV12-4 and J usage is TRBJ2-6; D ambiguous. CDR3 length: 14 amino acids. With 8 bases removed from V and 3 bases from J, the gap between germline ends came to 11 bases. DNA of the CDR3: TGTGCCAGCCAGTCGGGTTTTGGGGCCAACGTCCTGACTTTC. It encodes CASQSGFGANVLTF.

Many counts were recorded for this clonotype. This sequence joins TRBV28 and TRBJ2-7; 13 bases fit TRBD2. The V and J ends lost 3 bases and 5 bases, in that order; junction bases with no gene match: 4. This CDR3 spans 15 amino acids. The germline CDR1 and CDR2 sequences are MDHEN and SYDVKM. CDR3 coding DNA: TGTGCCAGCAGTTTGAGGACTAGCGGGAGTGACGAGCAGTACTTC. Translation: CASSLRTSGSDEQYF.

This clonotype was seen many times. V and J are TRBV6-2 or TRBV6-3 and TRBJ2-5; weak D call: TRBD1 (6 bases). CDR3 length: 15 residues. The ends were cut back, 5 bases at V and 1 base at J, with 14 bases in the middle. Germline V gene lookup returns CDR1 MNHEY and CDR2 SVGEGT. CDR3 loop: CASSLVSGAQETQYF. CDR3 bases: TGTGCCAGCAGTCTCGTTTCAGGGGCCCAAGAGACCCAGTACTTC.

This clonotype was detected only a few times. The rearrangement links TRBV20-1 to TRBJ1-1; 9 nucleotides line up with TRBD1. Germline V gives CDR1 DFQATT, CDR2 SNEGSKA (reference sequence). Germline trimming cut 6 bases from V and 9 bases from J; bases unmatched to any gene: 8. The CDR3 is made up of 12 amino acids. The CDR3 loop is CSATPGQGQAFF. DNA for the CDR3: TGCAGTGCGACGCCGGGACAGGGCCAAGCTTTCTTT.

Regarding this clonotype: This may come from a read error, since a much larger clone is one base off. The chain joins TRBV29-1 to TRBJ2-7; 7 bases match TRBD2. The trim removed 5 bases at V and 4 bases at J, leaving 11 bases unmatched. CDR3 length: 14 residues. CDR1 SQVTM and CDR2 ANQGSEA come from the germline V gene. CDR3 loop: CSVQRGLGGYEQYF. The CDR3 DNA is TGCAGCGTTCAACGGGGACTGGGAGGGTACGAGCAGTACTTC.

This clonotype was seen a few times. The rearrangement links TRBV29-1 to TRBJ2-7; TRBD1 might be the D (5 bases). The V gene's germline CDR1 is SQVTM and CDR2 ANQGSEA. The V gene lost 3 bases and the J gene lost 3 bases, with 12 bases spanning the gap. CDR3 size: 13 residues. This CDR3 is CSVDLGPLYEQYF. CDR3 in DNA: TGCAGCGTTGACTTGGGGCCCCTCTACGAGCAGTACTTC.

This clonotype was seen more than once but under ten times. The chain recombines TRBV9 with TRBJ2-4; D is ambiguous. CDR1 is SGDLS and CDR2 is YYNGEE in the germline V gene. Between the trimmed V and J ends, which lost 2 bases and 0 bases, there was a span of 12 bases. The CDR3 length is 16 residues. CDR3 residues: CASSVETFLAKNIQYF. CDR3 nucleotide sequence: TGTGCCAGCAGCGTGGAGACATTCCTAGCCAAAAACATTCAGTACTTC.

This clonotype showed up many times. The rearrangement joins TRBV7-8 to TRBJ2-3; 8 nucleotides agree with TRBD2. CDR1 and CDR2 (germline): SGHVS, FQNEAQ. The length of the CDR3 is 16 residues. J was trimmed by 0 bases and V by 4 bases; bases with no gene match: 6. The CDR3 loop is CASSSRLARSTDTQYF. As DNA, the CDR3 is TGTGCCAGCAGCTCCCGACTAGCGAGAAGCACAGATACGCAGTATTTT.

This clonotype has ten or more counts. V gene TRBV6-6 combines with J gene TRBJ2-3; D is undetermined. Trimming left V 5 bases short and J 2 bases short, with 20 bases between. Germline V CDR1 and CDR2: MNHNY, SVGAGI (reference sequence). The CDR3 covers 17 residues. CDR3 sequence reads: CASSSTKTSWDTDTQYF. DNA for the CDR3: TGTGCCAGCAGTAGTACTAAAACCTCATGGGACACAGATACGCAGTATTTT.

The sample holds a few counts of this clonotype. The CDR3 is CSVESFSAGSYEQYF. The CDR3 region has the DNA TGCAGCGTTGAATCCTTTTCAGCGGGGAGTTACGAGCAGTACTTC. This chain connects TRBV29-1 to TRBJ2-7; 7 bases are shared with TRBD2. The V gene's germline CDR1 is SQVTM and CDR2 ANQGSEA. The CDR3 length is 15 residues. V gave up 2 bases and J gave up 4 bases; unmatched junction bases: 11.

The V gene is TRBV7-9, the J gene TRBJ2-5; 8 bases match TRBD2. V was clipped by 5 bases and J by 3 bases; unmatched bases: 20. The CDR3 loop spans 19 amino acids. Germline values: CDR1 SEHNR, CDR2 FQNEAQ (reference sequence). The CDR3 nucleotides read TGTGCCAGCAGCCGAGCCGGGACTAGTTTGCGCGGCGCAGAAGAGACCCAGTACTTC. Translation gives CASSRAGTSLRGAEETQYF.

The V call is TRBV27, the J call TRBJ1-1; D is undetermined. The germline V and J ends were trimmed by 6 bases and 7 bases, with 6 bases remaining between them. Germline V gene sequence: CDR1 MNHEY, CDR2 SMNVEV (reference sequence). The CDR3 spans 10 residues. Written as DNA, the CDR3 is TGTGCCAGCAGATTTGTTGAAGCTTTCTTT. Residues: CASRFVEAFF.

This chain connects TRBV15 to TRBJ1-1; D is possibly TRBD1 (6 bases). Germline values: CDR1 LNHNV, CDR2 YYDKDF (reference sequence). V was pared by 4 bases and J by 0 bases, with 15 bases between. The CDR3 totals 16 residues. The DNA for the CDR3 is TGTGCCACCAGCAAGGACAGTAGCGCTATGAACACTGAAGCTTTCTTT. Translation gives CATSKDSSAMNTEAFF.

As for this clonotype: This may be a read error: a much more frequent sequence differs by one nucleotide. This chain uses TRBV4-1 with TRBJ2-7; D not resolved. The CDR3 runs to 13 residues. Trimming cost V 0 bases and J 5 bases, with 8 bases left between them. The germline V gene has CDR1 MGHRA and CDR2 YSYEKL. As DNA, the CDR3 is TGCGCCAGCAGCCAAGATTGGAGCAACGAGCAGTACTTC. Translating it yields CASSQDWSNEQYF.

This chain uses TRBV7-8 with TRBJ2-7, with TRBD2 as a possible D gene (6 bases). Trimming pared 1 base from V and 3 bases from J, leaving 10 bases between. The CDR3 runs 14 residues. In germline, CDR1 is SGHVS, CDR2 FQNEAQ. The CDR3 is CASSLGWGDYEQYF. The CDR3 DNA is TGTGCCAGCAGCTTAGGGTGGGGGGACTACGAGCAGTACTTC.

As to this clonotype: One end of the junction fails to match germline, which may point to a read error. The genes are TRBV12-3 or TRBV12-4 and TRBJ2-2, with a tentative D call TRBD2 (6 bases). The CDR3 runs to 16 residues. The CDR3 region is CASSHPLTRPTGEVFF. The DNA for the CDR3 is TGTGCCAGCAGCCATCCCCTTACCCGGCCGACCGGGGAGGTGTTTTTT.

This clonotype was picked up many times. The gene calls are TRBV12-3 or TRBV12-4 and TRBJ1-1; D gene unclear. V lost 5 bases to trimming and J lost 7 bases, with 14 bases between them. The CDR3 is made up of 13 amino acids. CDR3 protein: CASSPIITVEAFF. The CDR3 nucleotides read TGTGCCAGCAGTCCCATAATCACAGTTGAAGCTTTCTTT.

Notes on this clonotype: This may be a read error: a much more frequent sequence differs by one nucleotide. This sequence joins TRBV13 and TRBJ2-4; possible D gene TRBD2, 6 bases. The CDR3 runs to 20 residues. V gave up 4 bases and J gave up 7 bases, with 32 bases separating them. CDR1 and CDR2 from the germline V gene are PRHDT and FYEKMQ (reference sequence). The DNA for the CDR3 is TGTGCCAGCAGCTCCTCCCATATACGGGACGGGGGATTGGAAAACAACATTCAGTACTTC. As protein: CASSSSHIRDGGLENNIQYF.

About this clonotype: Just one base apart from a much larger clone, this may be a read error. V gene TRBV7-3 combines with J gene TRBJ2-1; 7 bases match TRBD2. The CDR3 is made up of 15 amino acids. Germline-derived CDR1 and CDR2 are SGHTA and FQGTGA. Written as DNA, the CDR3 is TGTGCCGGCAGCCCAATGAGCGGGACTTACAATGAGCAGTTCTTC. Translation: CAGSPMSGTYNEQFF.

This clonotype came up a few times. V gene TRBV4-1 combines with J gene TRBJ1-1; the D is unclear. Looked up from germline, CDR1 is MGHRA and CDR2 is YSYEKL. V lost 2 bases and J lost 0, with 7 bases in between. The CDR3 totals 14 residues. The CDR3 here is CASSQWAMNTEAFF. The CDR3 DNA reads TGCGCCAGCAGCCAATGGGCCATGAACACTGAAGCTTTCTTT.

Comment on this clonotype: Likely a read error: the CDR3 ends without its conserved phenylalanine or tryptophan. The V gene is TRBV20-1, the J gene TRBJ2-7; D is uncertain. The CDR3 runs to 19 residues. Per the germline V gene, CDR1 is DFQATT and CDR2 is SNEGSKA (reference sequence). Trimming removed 2 bases from V and 4 bases from J, with 30 bases in between. CDR3 bases: TGCAGTGCTAGACCCGACTTTTCAGGATTATGGACCCACCAGTACGAGCAGTACCTC. Protein sequence: CSARPDFSGLWTHQYEQYL.

There are many counts of this clonotype. This chain links TRBV12-3 or TRBV12-4 with TRBJ2-3; 7 nucleotides line up with TRBD2. This CDR3 is 14 amino acids long. V lost 7 bases, J lost 4 bases, and 8 bases stayed unmatched. The DNA of the CDR3 is TGTGCCAGCACTCCGGGAGGAGGGGCAGATACGCAGTATTTT. Amino acid sequence: CASTPGGGADTQYF.

The sample holds many counts of this clonotype. The V call is TRBV6-5, the J call TRBJ2-7; TRBD2 matches 10 bases. The V gene's germline CDR1 is MNHEY and CDR2 SVGAGI. With V trimmed by 0 bases and J by 6 bases, 8 bases remained unmatched. CDR3 size: 16 residues. The CDR3 DNA reads TGTGCCAGCAGTTACTCGATGGCTAGCGGGAGTGGCGAGCAGTACTTC. It specifies CASSYSMASGSGEQYF.

The rearrangement uses TRBV27 and TRBJ2-3, with D hard to call. Germline V gene lookup returns CDR1 MNHEY and CDR2 SMNVEV (reference sequence). Trimming cost V 7 bases and J 1 base, with 12 bases left between them. This CDR3 contains 14 residues. Written as DNA, the CDR3 is TGTGCCAGCAACCCCCCCCTTGGCACAGATACGCAGTATTTT. This gives the protein CASNPPLGTDTQYF.

V usage is TRBV11-2 and J usage is TRBJ2-3; tentatively, D is TRBD1 (5 bases). The CDR3 is 15 residues long. Trimming removed 6 bases from V and 0 bases from J, with 13 bases in between. The germline V gene encodes CDR1 SGHAT and CDR2 FQNNGV. Written as DNA, the CDR3 is TGTGCCAGCAGTCAGGGTATATCTAGCACAGATACGCAGTATTTT. This sequence encodes CASSQGISSTDTQYF.

The CDR3 loop reads CASSPSGGALSYEQYF. CDR3 nucleotides: TGTGCCAGCAGCCCCAGTGGTGGAGCGCTCTCCTACGAGCAGTACTTC. The rearrangement links TRBV7-2 to TRBJ2-7, with D unclear. The CDR3 runs to 16 residues. From germline, CDR1 is SGHTA and CDR2 FQGNSA. V was pared by 5 bases and J by 0 bases, with 17 bases between. Full variable domain (rest looked up from reference TRBV7-2 and TRBJ2-7): GAGVSQSPSNKVTEKGKDVELRCDPISGHTALYWYRQSLGQGLEFLIYFQGNSAPDKSGLPSDRFSAERTGGSVSTLTIQRTQQEDSAVYLCASSPSGGALSYEQYFGPGTRLTVT.

This clonotype has a count of ten or more. This chain uses TRBV9 with TRBJ1-5, with D possibly being TRBD1 (5 bases). The CDR3 covers 15 residues. Germline CDR1 and CDR2: SGDLS and YYNGEE. The ends were cut back, 4 bases at V and 0 bases at J, with 11 bases in the middle. The CDR3 bases are TGTGCCAGCAGCTTAGGGGCCAGTAGCAATCAGCCCCAGCATTTT. Its protein is CASSLGASSNQPQHF.

This chain's CDR3 is CASSLSGPLVPPYHAPFF. CDR3 DNA: TGTGCCAGCAGTTTATCCGGCCCCCTAGTACCCCCCTACCATGCGCCGTTCTTC. This sequence joins TRBV27 and TRBJ2-1; D is unclear. In germline, CDR1 is MNHEY, CDR2 SMNVEV (reference sequence). The CDR3 spans 18 residues. V was pared by 0 bases and J by 15 bases, with 30 bases between.